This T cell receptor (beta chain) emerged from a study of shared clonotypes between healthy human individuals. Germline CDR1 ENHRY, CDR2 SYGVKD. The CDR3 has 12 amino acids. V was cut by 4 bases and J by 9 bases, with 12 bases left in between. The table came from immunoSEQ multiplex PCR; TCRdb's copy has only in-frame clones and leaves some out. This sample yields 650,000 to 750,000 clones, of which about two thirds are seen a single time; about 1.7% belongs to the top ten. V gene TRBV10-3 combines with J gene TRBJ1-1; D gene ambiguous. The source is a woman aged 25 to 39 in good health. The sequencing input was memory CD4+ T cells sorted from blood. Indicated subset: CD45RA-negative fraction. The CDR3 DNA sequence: TGTGCCATCAGTGGGCAGGATCCAAAAGCTTTCTTT. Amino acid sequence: CAISGQDPKAFF.